The present TCR beta chain was sequenced within a study of blood T cell repertoires in COVID-19. Study-level information: The cDNA or gDNA used as material had been derived from T cells, B-cell-depleted T cells, or PBMCs.

Assay used: immunoSEQ multiplex PCR; TCRdb lists only in-frame clones, some missing. The sample yields 85,000 to 100,000 clones, just over 85% seen once. While infection was still active, Seattle patients were enrolled and then followed longitudinally. Material for sequencing was peripheral blood. The TCR sequence derives from a man aged 45-65 years with COVID-19, enrolled during active disease.

CDR3 amino acids: CASSPRDRVNEKLFF. The CDR3 nucleotides are TGTGCCAGCAGCCCTCGGGACAGGGTGAATGAAAAACTGTTTTTT. V is TRBV7-8 and J is TRBJ1-4; 9 bases line up with TRBD1. The CDR3 loop spans 15 amino acids. J was trimmed by 5 bases and V by 5 bases; bases with no gene match: 6. The germline CDR1 and CDR2 sequences are SGHVS and FQNEAQ.